The 30 T cell receptor beta chains below were found in one sample sequenced in a study of T cell changes during pregnancy in multiple sclerosis. The repertoire was sequenced with immunoSEQ multiplex PCR; TCRdb's copy has only in-frame clones and lacks some. The table records roughly 120,000 clones, approximately 93% of them present only once. The sequences come from peripheral blood, collected before pregnancy. The receptors originated from a female donor with multiple sclerosis, enrolled in a pregnancy study.

The chain has TRBV5-6 and TRBJ1-2; D ambiguous. Per germline, CDR1 SGHDT and CDR2 YYEEEE. V dropped 1 base and J dropped 6 bases, with 10 bases sitting between them. The CDR3 is 13 amino acids. As DNA, the CDR3 is TGTGCCAGCAGCTTGCCTGGAGTAGATGGCTACACCTTC. The encoded protein is CASSLPGVDGYTF.

This chain uses TRBV25-1 with TRBJ2-2, with D perhaps TRBD2 (5 bases). V was trimmed by 2 bases and J by 6 bases, leaving 13 bases between them. There are 15 residues in the CDR3. Germline V gives CDR1 MGHDK, CDR2 SYGVNS. CDR3 DNA sequence: TGTGCCAGCAGTGAAACACAGACGAGGGCCGGGGAGCTGTTTTTT. This sequence encodes CASSETQTRAGELFF.

The gene calls are TRBV7-9 and TRBJ2-2; a weak D match, TRBD2 (6 bases). Trimming removed 5 bases from V and 5 bases from J, with 15 bases in between. The CDR3 spans 15 residues. CDR1 is SEHNR and CDR2 is FQNEAQ in the germline V gene (reference sequence). The CDR3 sequence: CASSAGEGRTGELFF. For the CDR3, the DNA is TGTGCCAGCAGCGCGGGCGAGGGGAGGACCGGGGAGCTGTTTTTT.

The chain joins TRBV5-1 to TRBJ1-1; possibly TRBD1 for D (6 bases). The CDR3 totals 13 residues. V was trimmed by 4 bases and J by 5 bases, leaving 12 bases between them. CDR1 and CDR2 (germline): SGHRS, YFSETQ. The CDR3 here is CASSIIQGTEAFF. The DNA for the CDR3 is TGCGCCAGCAGCATCATACAGGGAACTGAAGCTTTCTTT.

As regards this clone: An end of the junction does not agree with germline; a read error may underlie this. V gene TRBV18 combines with J gene TRBJ2-7; 9 nucleotides line up with TRBD1. CDR1 and CDR2 from the germline V gene are KGHSH and LQKENI. This CDR3 is built from 15 residues. CDR3 region: CASSSPGQGSYEQYF. CDR3 coding DNA: TGTGCCAGCTCATCACCGGGACAGGGTTCCTACGAGCAGTACTTC.

The chain couples TRBV19 to TRBJ1-3; TRBD1 agrees at 8 bases. Trimming cost V 4 bases and J 4 bases; bases outside gene matches: 9. The CDR3 loop spans 16 amino acids. Looked up from germline, CDR1 is LNHDA and CDR2 is SQIVND (reference sequence). The chain's CDR3 is CASSTLRQGQGNTIYF. The CDR3 bases are TGTGCCAGTAGTACCCTACGACAGGGGCAAGGAAACACCATATATTTT.

The CDR3 DNA reads as TGTGCCAGCAGGGGCACAGGGCATAGTGGAAACACCATATATTTT. It translates to CASRGTGHSGNTIYF. This chain uses TRBV6-1 with TRBJ1-3; D is possibly TRBD1 (6 bases). The CDR3 contains 15 residues. Germline CDR1 is MNHNS and CDR2 is SASEGT. Trimming pared 6 bases from V and 3 bases from J, leaving 15 bases between.

V is TRBV19 and J is TRBJ2-4; a weak D match, TRBD2 (7 bases). The germline V gene encodes CDR1 LNHDA and CDR2 SQIVND (reference sequence). Trimming shortened V by 5 bases and J by 8 bases, and 13 bases separated the two germline ends. This CDR3 comprises 13 residues. The DNA for the CDR3 is TGTGCCAGTAGTCTCGGGGAGGGGGACATTCAGTACTTC. Encoded protein: CASSLGEGDIQYF.

The J gene is TRBJ2-3, the V gene TRBV18; 7 bases line up with TRBD1. The V segment lost 5 bases and the J segment 2 bases; nucleotides outside the gene matches: 13. Germline loops: CDR1 KGHSH, CDR2 LQKENI. The CDR3 consists of 17 residues. The CDR3 sequence is CASSISRHRGDTDTQYF. The CDR3 DNA follows: TGTGCCAGCTCAATTTCACGACACAGGGGCGACACAGATACGCAGTATTTT.

The J gene is TRBJ2-1, the V gene TRBV30; 7 nucleotides align to TRBD2. The germline V gene encodes CDR1 GTSNPN and CDR2 SVGIG (reference sequence). The CDR3 sequence is 14 residues long. J was trimmed by 8 bases and V by 2 bases; bases with no gene match: 9. The CDR3 nucleotides are TGTGCCTGGAGTAACATCGGGGGGATAGATGAGCAGTTCTTC. This gives the protein CAWSNIGGIDEQFF. Full variable domain (remainder filled in from reference TRBV30 and TRBJ2-1): SQTIHQWPATLVQPVGSPLSLECTVEGTSNPNLYWYRQAAGRGLQLLFYSVGIGQISSEVPQNLSASRPQDRQFILSSKKLLLSDSGFYLCAWSNIGGIDEQFFGPGTRLTVL.

The chain carries TRBV30 and TRBJ2-7, with D maybe TRBD2 (5 bases). Germline lookup yields CDR1 GTSNPN and CDR2 SVGIG (reference sequence). V lost 2 bases, J lost 4 bases, and 6 bases lay in between. The CDR3 is 11 amino acids. CDR3 sequence reads: CAWSPGYEQYF. CDR3 DNA sequence: TGTGCCTGGAGTCCGGGGTACGAGCAGTACTTC.

With regard to this clone: The junction departs from the called germline gene at one end, perhaps through a read error. The chain uses TRBV5-1 and TRBJ1-1; D gene uncertain. Per the germline V gene, CDR1 is SGHRS and CDR2 is YFSETQ. The CDR3 loop spans 15 amino acids. CDR3 amino acids: CASSTSGIYYPEAFF. The CDR3 DNA sequence: TGTGCCAGCAGCACATCCGGGATCTACTACCCTGAAGCTTTCTTT.

About this clone: Other DNA sequences within the sample encode an identical CDR3. The chain joins TRBV28 to TRBJ2-3, with D possibly being TRBD1 (6 bases). From germline, CDR1 is MDHEN and CDR2 SYDVKM. The CDR3 extends over 14 amino acids. Trimming left V 2 bases short and J 2 bases short, with 8 bases between. This CDR3 is CASSLTGNTDTQYF. The CDR3 region has the DNA TGTGCCAGCAGTTTAACAGGGAACACAGATACGCAGTATTTT.

The rearrangement joins TRBV18 to TRBJ1-3, with 7 bases lining up with TRBD1. CDR1 and CDR2 (germline): KGHSH, LQKENI. The ends lost 2 bases at V and 1 base at J; junction bases unmatched: 11. The CDR3 has 18 residues. The CDR3 nucleotides are TGTGCCAGCTCACCAACAGGGGTCGCGGTTTTTTCTGGAAACACCATATATTTT. Translating gives CASSPTGVAVFSGNTIYF.

The gene calls are TRBV5-4 and TRBJ2-1; D call uncertain. CDR1 is SGHNT and CDR2 is YYREEE in the germline V gene (reference sequence). V lost 0 bases, J lost 8 bases, and 9 bases lay in between. The CDR3 length is 13 residues. The CDR3 nucleotides read TGTGCCAGCAGCTTGGAGCTCCGGGATGAGCAGTTCTTC. Translated, it gives CASSLELRDEQFF.

The V and J genes are TRBV28 and TRBJ1-2, with 7 nucleotides matching TRBD1. CDR3 length: 16 residues. Looked up from germline, CDR1 is MDHEN and CDR2 is SYDVKM. The junction had 14 bases not matched to a gene; V was cut back by 6 bases and J by 4 bases. CDR3 in DNA: TGTGCCAGCAGGTTCCGGGACAGAAGGGTCGGCTATGGCTACACCTTC. It translates to CASRFRDRRVGYGYTF.

The chain employs TRBV13 and TRBJ2-5; 11 bases line up with TRBD1. The CDR3 totals 16 residues. The germline V gene encodes CDR1 PRHDT and CDR2 FYEKMQ (reference sequence). After removal of 6 bases from V and 4 bases from J, the junction contained 10 bases not matched to a gene. In DNA form, the CDR3 reads TGTGCCAGCAGTTTTAAGGACAGGGGGCTCGGAGAGACCCAGTACTTC. Its translation is CASSFKDRGLGETQYF.

This chain joins TRBV19 and TRBJ2-2; D unclear. Germline assignment: CDR1 LNHDA and CDR2 SQIVND (reference sequence). Trimming took 1 base from V and 3 from J, leaving 6 bases between them. This CDR3 comprises 14 residues. The CDR3 protein is CASSIGQDTGELFF. The CDR3 DNA follows: TGTGCCAGTAGTATAGGGCAGGACACCGGGGAGCTGTTTTTT.

The chain recombines TRBV6-5 with TRBJ1-2, with D maybe TRBD1 (6 bases). V was clipped by 0 bases and J by 8 bases, with 13 bases between them. Germline values: CDR1 MNHEY, CDR2 SVGAGI. This CDR3 is 14 amino acids long. Here the CDR3 reads CASSYSLSGVGYTF. In DNA, the CDR3 is TGTGCCAGCAGTTACTCGCTCTCAGGGGTCGGCTACACCTTC.

The CDR3 DNA sequence: TGTGCCAGCATTCAGGGTGGGTCTTTCTTT. Residues: CASIQGGSFF. The chain joins TRBV2 to TRBJ1-1, with D maybe TRBD1 (5 bases). The V and J ends lost 7 bases and 12 bases respectively, with 12 bases between them. CDR3 length: 10 residues. Germline V gene data show CDR1 as SNHLY and CDR2 as FYNNEI.

The chain is built from TRBV27 and TRBJ1-2, with a tentative D call TRBD1 (6 bases). The germline V gene has CDR1 MNHEY and CDR2 SMNVEV (reference sequence). Trimming took 10 bases from V and 2 from J, leaving 26 bases between them. The CDR3 is made up of 17 amino acids. CDR3 protein: CATRATGTKNRNYGYTF. In DNA form, the CDR3 reads TGTGCCACCCGGGCCACCGGGACAAAAAACAGAAACTATGGCTACACCTTC.

V is TRBV28 and J is TRBJ1-2, with TRBD1 matching over 9 bases. The V segment lost 6 bases and the J segment 4 bases; nucleotides outside the gene matches: 6. The CDR3 extends over 14 amino acids. Germline CDR1 is MDHEN and CDR2 is SYDVKM. The CDR3: CASRPSGQGYGYTF. The CDR3 DNA is TGTGCCAGCAGACCTTCGGGACAGGGCTATGGCTACACCTTC.

The CDR3 DNA reads TGTGCCAGCAGCTTTTTCGACAGGACCTCGGGAAACACCATATATTTT. As protein: CASSFFDRTSGNTIYF. The J gene is TRBJ1-3, the V gene TRBV5-6; the D gene is possibly TRBD1 (6 bases). The V end was cut by 2 bases, the J end by 4 bases, with 16 bases between. The CDR3 spans 16 residues. From germline, CDR1 is SGHDT and CDR2 YYEEEE.

V and J are TRBV4-2 and TRBJ2-1; TRBD2 aligns across 16 bases. The length of the CDR3 is 18 residues. The V gene's germline CDR1 is LGHNA and CDR2 YNFKEQ. Trimming at V came to 5 bases and at J to 3 bases, leaving 7 bases not matched to a gene. The CDR3: CASSAGLAGGELYNEQFF. DNA of the CDR3: TGTGCCAGCAGCGCGGGACTAGCGGGAGGGGAGCTCTACAATGAGCAGTTCTTC.

The rearrangement links TRBV28 to TRBJ1-5; the D is unclear. Germline V gene lookup returns CDR1 MDHEN and CDR2 SYDVKM. This CDR3 spans 15 amino acids. V was clipped by 7 bases and J by 2 bases, with 15 bases between them. CDR3 loop: CASTPRRAGNQPQHF. The DNA for the CDR3 is TGTGCCAGCACTCCTAGGAGGGCAGGCAATCAGCCCCAGCATTTT.

A word on this clone: This same CDR3 is encoded by further DNA sequences in the sample. The chain is built from TRBV18 and TRBJ2-3; D gene unclear. The V end lost 4 bases, the J end lost 0 bases, and 5 bases lay between the germline ends. The CDR3 extends over 13 amino acids. Germline CDR1 and CDR2: KGHSH and LQKENI. The CDR3 here is CASSLLSTDTQYF. CDR3 DNA sequence: TGTGCCAGCTCACTACTCAGCACAGATACGCAGTATTTT.

The rearrangement uses TRBV6-6 and TRBJ2-1; 12 bases fit TRBD2. The CDR3 spans 15 residues. Germline V gives CDR1 MNHNY, CDR2 SVGAGI (reference sequence). Trimming took 2 bases from V and 14 from J; bases not matched to a gene: 10. The chain's CDR3 is CASSYDTGLAGQEFF. The CDR3 DNA is TGTGCCAGCAGTTACGATACGGGACTAGCGGGCCAGGAGTTCTTC.

The chain uses TRBV6-5 and TRBJ1-2; tentatively, D is TRBD1 (5 bases). This CDR3 is 13 amino acids long. Trimming took off 6 bases at V and 4 bases at J, with 12 bases between the two ends. Germline values: CDR1 MNHEY, CDR2 SVGAGI. The CDR3 region has the DNA TGTGCCAGCAGGAACCTTCAGGGCTATGGCTACACCTTC. Translating gives CASRNLQGYGYTF.

The gene calls are TRBV29-1 and TRBJ1-5; tentatively, D is TRBD1 (5 bases). Deletions cut 4 bases from V and 1 base from J, with 14 bases between. The germline V gene encodes CDR1 SQVTM and CDR2 ANQGSEA. This CDR3 comprises 15 residues. The CDR3 sequence: CSVAKGAGSNQPQHF. DNA for the CDR3: TGCAGCGTTGCCAAAGGGGCAGGGAGCAATCAGCCCCAGCATTTT.

A single count supports this clone. The genes are TRBV6-1 and TRBJ1-1; D may be TRBD1 (5 bases). The germline CDR1 and CDR2 sequences are MNHNS and SASEGT. V lost 6 bases, J lost 4 bases, and 15 bases lay in between. This CDR3 comprises 14 residues. CDR3 bases: TGTGCCAGCAGGTCAGGGCCGGCGGTCACTGAAGCTTTCTTT. It codes for CASRSGPAVTEAFF.